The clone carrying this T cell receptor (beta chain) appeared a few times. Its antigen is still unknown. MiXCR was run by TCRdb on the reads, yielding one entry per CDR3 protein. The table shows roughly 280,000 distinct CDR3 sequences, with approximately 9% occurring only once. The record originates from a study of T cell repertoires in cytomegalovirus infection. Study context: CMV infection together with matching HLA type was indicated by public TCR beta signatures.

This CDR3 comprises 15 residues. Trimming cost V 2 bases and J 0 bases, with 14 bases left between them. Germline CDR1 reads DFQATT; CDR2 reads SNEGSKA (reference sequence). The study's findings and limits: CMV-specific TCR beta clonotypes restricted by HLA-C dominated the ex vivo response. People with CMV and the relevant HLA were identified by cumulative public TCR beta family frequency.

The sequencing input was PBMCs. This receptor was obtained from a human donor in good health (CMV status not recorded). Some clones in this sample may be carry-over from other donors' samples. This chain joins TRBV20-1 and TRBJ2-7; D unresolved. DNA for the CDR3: TGCAGTGCTAGAAAGGCAGAAATGAACTCCTACGAGCAGTACTTC. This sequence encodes CSARKAEMNSYEQYF.